The 21 T cell receptor beta chains reported below all come from one sample, sequenced in a study of T-cell memory formation after mild COVID-19. TCRdb re-analysed the 5' RACE reads in MiXCR, keeping a single row per CDR3 protein. Among under 700,000 distinct CDR3 sequences listed, roughly 21% were seen once. Sequenced material: PBMCs or a T cell subset sorted from them (not recorded which). The origin of the receptors is an adult woman who had mild COVID-19 (a few samples of this study predate the infection). Cell type and time point are not known.

This chain connects TRBV12-3 or TRBV12-4 to TRBJ1-2, with D unclear. V was clipped by 2 bases and J by 5 bases, with 12 bases between them. CDR3 size: 14 residues. CDR3 nucleotide sequence: TGTGCCAGCAGTTTACGGCAGATTAATTATGGCTACACCTTC. Translated: CASSLRQINYGYTF.

The genes are TRBV28 and TRBJ2-3; D not resolved. CDR3 length: 15 residues. Trimming stripped 7 bases from V and 1 base from J, with 15 bases between. Germline V gene data show CDR1 as MDHEN and CDR2 as SYDVKM. For the CDR3, the DNA is TGTGCCAGCATCGGCAGGAGTGCAGGCACAGATACGCAGTATTTT. Residues: CASIGRSAGTDTQYF.

V usage is TRBV7-9 and J usage is TRBJ2-5; D may be TRBD2 (6 bases). Germline-derived CDR1 and CDR2 are SEHNR and FQNEAQ (reference sequence). Deletions cut 3 bases from V and 3 bases from J, with 14 bases between. The CDR3 consists of 15 residues. CDR3 loop: CASSFGGADKETQYF. The CDR3 nucleotides read TGTGCCAGCAGCTTCGGGGGAGCTGACAAAGAGACCCAGTACTTC.

This clonotype was found a few times. The J gene is TRBJ2-1, the V gene TRBV7-2; 11 nucleotides match TRBD2. This CDR3 is built from 13 residues. Trimming removed 6 bases from V and 11 bases from J; junction bases left unmatched: 6. Germline V gives CDR1 SGHTA, CDR2 FQGNSA. CDR3 coding DNA: TGTGCCAGCAGTCTAAGACTAGCGGGACAGCAGTTCTTC. This sequence encodes CASSLRLAGQQFF.

The V gene is TRBV9, the J gene TRBJ1-1; D is perhaps TRBD1 (6 bases). Trimming left V 6 bases short and J 3 bases short, with 15 bases between. CDR3 size: 14 residues. Looked up from germline, CDR1 is SGDLS and CDR2 is YYNGEE. In nucleotides, the CDR3 is TGTGCCAGCAACCGTTGGGGGGCGGACACTGAAGCTTTCTTT. This codes for CASNRWGADTEAFF.

The sample holds a few counts of this clonotype. J is TRBJ2-1 and V is TRBV4-3; 8 positions match TRBD1. This CDR3 comprises 16 residues. Germline CDR1 reads LGHNA; CDR2 reads YSLEER. With 3 bases clipped from V and 3 bases from J, the junction kept 7 bases outside the gene matches. CDR3 DNA: TGCGCCAGCAGCCAGTCCGGGACAGGAGACTACAATGAGCAGTTCTTC. Protein sequence: CASSQSGTGDYNEQFF.

The chain recombines TRBV9 with TRBJ2-6; maybe TRBD1 (6 bases). Germline assignment: CDR1 SGDLS and CDR2 YYNGEE. CDR3 length: 17 residues. With 4 bases removed from V and 0 bases from J, the gap between germline ends came to 14 bases. Here the CDR3 DNA reads TGTGCCAGCAGCTCCCGGGACATCCACTCTGGGGCCAACGTCCTGACTTTC. Translated: CASSSRDIHSGANVLTF.

The chain combines TRBV6-5 with TRBJ2-3, with D perhaps TRBD2 (6 bases). There are 17 residues in the CDR3. V lost 2 bases to trimming and J lost 0 bases, with 15 bases between them. Germline-derived CDR1 and CDR2 are MNHEY and SVGAGI. Here the CDR3 DNA reads TGTGCCAGCAGTTACGGGGGTGCGGGGCGGAGCACAGATACGCAGTATTTT. Translated: CASSYGGAGRSTDTQYF.

The sample holds a few counts of this clonotype. The V gene is TRBV18, the J gene TRBJ1-1, with D possibly being TRBD1 (6 bases). Deletions cut 4 bases from V and 0 bases from J, with 12 bases between. Germline CDR1 KGHSH, CDR2 LQKENI. The CDR3 length is 15 residues. Written as DNA, the CDR3 is TGTGCCAGCTCACTCACGGACAGTATGAACACTGAAGCTTTCTTT. It encodes CASSLTDSMNTEAFF. Together with reference TRBV18 and TRBJ1-1, the CDR3 gives the full variable domain: NAGVMQNPRHLVRRRGQEARLRCSPMKGHSHVYWYRQLPEEGLKFMVYLQKENIIDESGMPKERFSAEFPKEGPSILRIQQVVRGDSAAYFCASSLTDSMNTEAFFGQGTRLTVV.

This clonotype was seen a few times. The chain has TRBV12-3 or TRBV12-4 and TRBJ1-4, with D unclear. There are 14 residues in the CDR3. Trimming took 6 bases from V and 8 from J, leaving 16 bases between them. CDR3 amino acids: CASRVAYSGEKLFF. The CDR3 nucleotides read TGTGCCAGCAGGGTCGCGTACAGTGGCGAAAAACTGTTTTTT.

This chain uses TRBV30 with TRBJ2-2, with D unresolved. With 3 bases removed from V and 6 bases from J, the gap between germline ends came to 11 bases. The CDR3 consists of 13 residues. Germline lookup yields CDR1 GTSNPN and CDR2 SVGIG (reference sequence). The CDR3 region is CAWSQRVAGELFF. The CDR3, as DNA: TGTGCCTGGAGCCAAAGGGTAGCCGGGGAGCTGTTTTTT.

V and J are TRBV28 and TRBJ1-2; 11 nucleotides agree with TRBD1. In germline, CDR1 is MDHEN, CDR2 SYDVKM. V lost 6 bases, J lost 4 bases, and 4 bases stayed unmatched. The CDR3 totals 14 residues. The CDR3 loop reads CASSPGTGGYGYTF. DNA for the CDR3: TGTGCCAGCAGCCCCGGGACAGGGGGCTATGGCTACACCTTC.

This CDR3 is CASSYSIGGEGLNEQFF. The CDR3 DNA reads as TGTGCCAGCAGTTACTCGATTGGCGGGGAGGGATTAAATGAGCAGTTCTTC. The chain joins TRBV6-5 to TRBJ2-1; 7 nucleotides align to TRBD2. Trimming took 0 bases from V and 7 from J; bases not matched to a gene: 12. The CDR3 has 17 amino acids. The germline V gene encodes CDR1 MNHEY and CDR2 SVGAGI.

This clonotype came up a few times. The chain couples TRBV9 to TRBJ2-7; D may be TRBD1 or TRBD2 (6 bases each). This CDR3 spans 17 amino acids. Germline CDR1 and CDR2: SGDLS and YYNGEE. V was shortened by 4 bases and J by 4 bases, with 24 bases between the two germline ends. CDR3 DNA sequence: TGTGCCAGCAGCATTGGGACAACTAACATGGGGACTTACGAGCAGTACTTC. This gives the protein CASSIGTTNMGTYEQYF.

The chain employs TRBV27 and TRBJ2-5; D remains unclear. The length of the CDR3 is 16 residues. V was trimmed by 2 bases and J by 0 bases, leaving 13 bases between them. The germline V gene has CDR1 MNHEY and CDR2 SMNVEV (reference sequence). The chain's CDR3 is CASSLNGPLYQETQYF. CDR3 nucleotide sequence: TGTGCCAGCAGTTTAAACGGGCCCCTGTACCAAGAGACCCAGTACTTC.

This clonotype was seen a handful of times. This chain connects TRBV19 to TRBJ2-3; no definite D call. The CDR3 runs to 12 residues. Trimming left V 5 bases short and J 3 bases short, with 6 bases between. Per the germline V gene, CDR1 is LNHDA and CDR2 is SQIVND (reference sequence). The CDR3, as DNA: TGTGCCAGTAGTGAACAAACAGATACGCAGTATTTT. Amino acid sequence: CASSEQTDTQYF. Looking up the rest from reference TRBV19 and TRBJ2-3 gives the full variable domain: DGGITQSPKYLFRKEGQNVTLSCEQNLNHDAMYWYRQDPGQGLRLIYYSQIVNDFQKGDIAEGYSVSREKKESFPLTVTSAQKNPTAFYLCASSEQTDTQYFGPGTRLTVL.

In this sample, this clonotype turned up a few times. The J gene is TRBJ2-7, the V gene TRBV14, with D maybe TRBD1 (5 bases). The CDR3 contains 13 residues. In germline, CDR1 is SGHDN, CDR2 FVKESK. The V end lost 3 bases, the J end lost 5 bases, and 11 bases lay between the germline ends. CDR3 nucleotides: TGTGCCAGCAGCCAGGGGCAATGGCACGAGCAGTACTTC. Protein: CASSQGQWHEQYF. Using reference TRBV14 and TRBJ2-7 for the parts outside the CDR3, the full variable domain is EAGVTQFPSHSVIEKGQTVTLRCDPISGHDNLYWYRRVMGKEIKFLLHFVKESKQDESGMPNNRFLAERTGGTYSTLKVQPAELEDSGVYFCASSQGQWHEQYFGPGTRLTVT.

This clonotype was found many times. This chain joins TRBV5-1 and TRBJ2-3; the match to TRBD2 covers 10 bases. With 1 base clipped from V and 5 bases from J, the junction kept 4 bases outside the gene matches. The CDR3 has 15 residues. Germline values: CDR1 SGHRS, CDR2 YFSETQ. CDR3 loop: CASSLSGRAGDTQYF. CDR3 sequence (DNA): TGCGCCAGCAGCTTGAGCGGGAGGGCCGGAGATACGCAGTATTTT.

V gene TRBV6-6 combines with J gene TRBJ1-1, with a possible D match to TRBD1 (5 bases). CDR3 length: 14 residues. The germline V gene has CDR1 MNHNY and CDR2 SVGAGI (reference sequence). Trimming removed 0 bases from V and 4 bases from J, with 9 bases in between. The CDR3 DNA reads TGTGCCAGCAGTTACTCGGAGGGGATCACTGAAGCTTTCTTT. This encodes CASSYSEGITEAFF.

This clonotype came up a few times. The rearrangement links TRBV24-1 to TRBJ2-1; 9 nucleotides agree with TRBD1. In germline, CDR1 is KGHDR, CDR2 SFDVKD. The CDR3 extends over 13 amino acids. The V gene end was trimmed by 4 bases and the J gene end by 12 bases; junction bases not matched to a gene: 6. The CDR3 DNA is TGTGCCACCAGTGAGTACCCGGGACAGGGGCAGTTCTTC. Its translation is CATSEYPGQGQFF.

The chain combines TRBV25-1 with TRBJ1-4; D remains ambiguous. V was clipped by 5 bases and J by 0 bases, with 7 bases between them. This CDR3 comprises 14 residues. The germline V gene has CDR1 MGHDK and CDR2 SYGVNS. The CDR3 nucleotides read TGTGCCAGCAGTCCTAGGTCAACTAATGAAAAACTGTTTTTT. This encodes CASSPRSTNEKLFF.